This is a list of T cell receptor beta chains from one sample in a study of PD-L1 blockade in urothelial cancer. Repertoires were generated with immunoSEQ multiplex PCR, while TCRdb's copy carries only in-frame clones and drops some. The data show tens of thousands of clones, with 84% seen just once and around a tenth held by the top ten. The sequences come from PBMCs, collected around atezolizumab (anti-PD-L1) treatment. The receptors shown here come from a woman in her 70s with urothelial cancer. Each CDR3 is given with its conserved first and last residue. Each record gives: CDR3 protein, CDR3 DNA, clone size, J gene, V gene, CDR3 length, D gene. A D gene is named only where the DNA matches it firmly. Some rows mark clone size as missing; the rest say once, few, many or name a class of expanded clone.

CASSPVGGGSYEQYF | TGTGCCAGCAGTCCGGTAGGGGGGGGCTCGTACGAGCAGTACTTC | - | TRBJ2-7 | TRBV2 | 15 | -
CASSQVTGDLWGYTF | TGTGCCAGCAGCCAAGTGACAGGGGATCTATGGGGCTACACCTTC | once | TRBJ1-2 | TRBV4-2 | 15 | TRBD1
CAWSGRWTEAFF | TGTGCCTGGAGTGGTAGATGGACTGAAGCTTTCTTT | - | TRBJ1-1 | TRBV30 | 12 | -
CASSKDQAYEQYF | TGTGCCAGCAGCAAAGATCAGGCCTACGAGCAGTACTTC | - | TRBJ2-7 | TRBV11-2 | 13 | -
CASTGLTQETQYF | TGTGCCAGCACGGGACTGACCCAAGAGACCCAGTACTTC | - | TRBJ2-5 | TRBV2 | 13 | -
CASSSPGARFSYEQYF | TGTGCCAGCAGCAGCCCAGGGGCTAGATTCTCCTACGAGCAGTACTTC | once | TRBJ2-7 | TRBV11-1 | 16 | -
CASSLDRVGYTF | TGTGCCAGCTCCCTCGACAGGGTCGGCTACACCTTC | - | TRBJ1-2 | TRBV18 | 12 | TRBD1
CASSVTLAGGGTGELFF | TGTGCCAGCAGTGTTACGCTAGCGGGAGGGGGCACCGGGGAGCTGTTTTTT | - | TRBJ2-2 | TRBV6-1 | 17 | TRBD2
CATNLGTGGYQPQHF | TGTGCCACCAACCTCGGGACAGGGGGGTATCAGCCCCAGCATTTT | - | TRBJ1-5 | TRBV19 | 15 | TRBD1
CASSLVASGKKETQYF | TGCGCCAGCAGCTTGGTGGCTAGCGGGAAAAAAGAGACCCAGTACTTC | - | TRBJ2-5 | TRBV5-1 | 16 | TRBD2
CAIRAQEDTEAFF | TGTGCCATCAGGGCCCAAGAAGACACTGAAGCTTTCTTT | - | TRBJ1-1 | TRBV10-3 | 13 | -
CASSQTGGNNEQFF | TGTGCCAGCAGCCAAACCGGCGGGAACAATGAGCAGTTCTTC | - | TRBJ2-1 | TRBV4-2 | 14 | -
CASQTTTGNTIYF | TGTGCCAGCCAGACTACTACGGGAAACACCATATATTTT | - | TRBJ1-3 | TRBV19 | 13 | -
CVAGTTNTGELFF | TGTGTCGCCGGGACTACGAACACCGGGGAGCTGTTTTTT | - | TRBJ2-2 | TRBV28 | 13 | TRBD2
CASRGGVSTDTQYF | TGTGCCAGCAGGGGGGGGGTGAGCACAGATACGCAGTATTTT | - | TRBJ2-3 | TRBV2 | 14 | TRBD2
CASSLWTGGISGANVLTF | TGTGCCAGCAGCTTGTGGACAGGGGGAATCTCTGGGGCCAACGTCCTGACTTTC | - | TRBJ2-6 | TRBV5-4 | 18 | TRBD1
CATSREWTGGGYTF | TGTGCCACCAGCAGAGAATGGACAGGGGGTGGCTACACCTTC | - | TRBJ1-2 | TRBV15 | 14 | TRBD1
CASLDSYNEQFF | TGCGCCAGCCTTGACTCGTACAATGAGCAGTTCTTC | - | TRBJ2-1 | TRBV5-1 | 12 | -
CASSIDLGGDDQPQHF | TGTGCCAGTAGTATAGATCTCGGAGGGGACGATCAGCCCCAGCATTTT | - | TRBJ1-5 | TRBV19 | 16 | -
CASSWTGSETQYF | TGTGCCAGCAGCTGGACAGGGTCGGAGACCCAGTACTTC | - | TRBJ2-5 | TRBV7-3 | 13 | TRBD1
CASSTRTGGYNEQFF | TGCGCCAGCAGCACACGGACAGGGGGCTACAATGAGCAGTTCTTC | - | TRBJ2-1 | TRBV5-1 | 15 | TRBD1
CASSADYYGYTF | TGTGCCAGCAGCGCCGACTACTATGGCTACACCTTC | - | TRBJ1-2 | TRBV9 | 12 | -
CATSRDTSGDTGELFF | TGTGCCACCAGCAGAGATACTAGCGGCGACACCGGGGAGCTGTTTTTT | - | TRBJ2-2 | TRBV15 | 16 | TRBD2
CASSNPPGQGRYEQYF | TGCGCCAGCAGCAATCCGCCGGGACAGGGGCGTTACGAGCAGTACTTC | - | TRBJ2-7 | TRBV5-1 | 16 | TRBD1
CASSSTLTGGYGYTF | TGTGCCAGCAGCTCAACTCTGACAGGGGGTTATGGCTACACCTTC | - | TRBJ1-2 | TRBV7-9 | 15 | TRBD1
CASSPRQGITNPGANVLTF | TGTGCCAGTAGTCCAAGACAGGGGATTACGAACCCTGGGGCCAACGTCCTGACTTTC | - | TRBJ2-6 | TRBV19 | 19 | TRBD1
CASSFVGGFGTGELFF | TGTGCCAGCAGTTTCGTCGGGGGGTTCGGCACCGGGGAGCTGTTTTTT | - | TRBJ2-2 | TRBV27 | 16 | TRBD2
CSVGLSDYEQYF | TGCAGCGTTGGGCTTTCCGACTACGAGCAGTACTTC | - | TRBJ2-7 | TRBV29-1 | 12 | -
CAWSRVSYGYTF | TGTGCCTGGAGCAGGGTATCTTATGGCTACACCTTC | - | TRBJ1-2 | TRBV30 | 12 | -
CASSDPGANYGYTF | TGTGCCAGCAGCGATCCGGGGGCTAACTATGGCTACACCTTC | few | TRBJ1-2 | TRBV7-2 | 14 | -
CASSYRDSSTDTQYF | TGCGCCAGCAGCTACCGGGACTCTAGCACAGATACGCAGTATTTT | - | TRBJ2-3 | TRBV5-1 | 15 | -
CASSLVGDRGYEQYF | TGCGCCAGCAGCTTGGTAGGGGACAGGGGTTACGAGCAGTACTTC | - | TRBJ2-7 | TRBV5-1 | 15 | TRBD1
CASSPKQTGLGYGYTF | TGTGCCAGCAGCCCCAAACAGACGGGATTAGGGTATGGCTACACCTTC | - | TRBJ1-2 | TRBV11-2 | 16 | -
CASSDRGQEGEKLFF | TGTGCCAGCAGCGACAGGGGGCAAGAGGGTGAAAAACTGTTTTTT | - | TRBJ1-4 | TRBV6-1 | 15 | TRBD1
CASSLQDNTEAFF | TGTGCCAGCAGCTTACAGGATAACACTGAAGCTTTCTTT | - | TRBJ1-1 | TRBV7-2 | 13 | -
CAIKGGDKVSYEQYF | TGTGCCATCAAGGGGGGGGATAAAGTTTCCTACGAGCAGTACTTC | - | TRBJ2-7 | TRBV10-3 | 15 | -
CASSRLGADTQYF | TGCGCCAGCAGCCGGTTGGGAGCAGATACGCAGTATTTT | - | TRBJ2-3 | TRBV5-1 | 13 | -
CASSESFGYEQFF | TGTGCCAGCAGTGAATCCTTTGGCTATGAGCAGTTCTTC | once | TRBJ2-1 | TRBV2 | 13 | -
CASSPGTGGPDTQYF | TGTGCCAGCAGCCCCGGGACAGGGGGCCCAGATACGCAGTATTTT | - | TRBJ2-3 | TRBV5-4 | 15 | TRBD1
CASSPGQRNTEAFF | TGTGCCAGCAGCCCGGGACAGAGGAACACTGAAGCTTTCTTT | - | TRBJ1-1 | TRBV5-4 | 14 | TRBD1
CASSLAVGGDTGELFF | TGCGCCAGCAGCTTGGCCGTGGGAGGGGACACCGGGGAGCTGTTTTTT | - | TRBJ2-2 | TRBV5-1 | 16 | TRBD2
CASSHGPPAGYEQYF | TGTGCCAGCAGTCACGGTCCTCCGGCAGGATACGAGCAGTACTTC | - | TRBJ2-7 | TRBV27 | 15 | -
CASSQASGGASETQYF | TGTGCCAGCAGCCAGGCTAGCGGGGGGGCCAGTGAGACCCAGTACTTC | once | TRBJ2-5 | TRBV7-2 | 16 | TRBD2
CASSWTGNSYNEQFF | TGTGCCAGCAGCTGGACAGGGAACTCCTACAATGAGCAGTTCTTC | few | TRBJ2-1 | TRBV6-5 | 15 | TRBD1
CAARFGQFSGSNQPQHF | TGTGCCGCGCGGTTCGGACAGTTCTCGGGTAGCAATCAGCCCCAGCATTTT | - | TRBJ1-5 | TRBV11-3 | 17 | -
CASSTRTGEEYEQYF | TGTGCCAGCAGCACCCGGACAGGGGAGGAATACGAGCAGTACTTC | few | TRBJ2-7 | TRBV21-1 | 15 | -
CASSLDRGNTGELFF | TGTGCCAGCAGCTTGGACAGGGGGAACACCGGGGAGCTGTTTTTT | - | TRBJ2-2 | TRBV7-3 | 15 | TRBD1
CASSQDRQGRGTDTQYF | TGCGCCAGCAGCCAAGACCGACAGGGAAGAGGGACAGATACGCAGTATTTT | - | TRBJ2-3 | TRBV4-3 | 17 | TRBD1
CASSAFSSGQGGSPLHF | TGTGCCAGCTCAGCCTTTTCTTCGGGACAGGGAGGATCACCCCTCCACTTT | - | TRBJ1-6 | TRBV18 | 17 | TRBD1
CASSPGGSGPRLNTEAFF | TGCGCCAGCAGCCCGGGGGGGTCAGGCCCAAGATTGAACACTGAAGCTTTCTTT | - | TRBJ1-1 | TRBV5-1 | 18 | -
CAWSPGLGYGYTF | TGTGCCTGGAGTCCCGGGTTGGGCTATGGCTACACCTTC | once | TRBJ1-2 | TRBV30 | 13 | -
CASSYSAGQTYEQYF | TGTGCCAGCAGTTACTCTGCCGGACAGACCTACGAGCAGTACTTC | - | TRBJ2-7 | TRBV6-6 | 15 | -
CASAQGSSYNSPLHF | TGCGCCAGCGCACAGGGGAGCTCCTATAATTCACCCCTCCACTTT | - | TRBJ1-6 | TRBV4-1 | 15 | TRBD1
CASSLLQTYEQYF | TGTGCCAGCAGTTTATTACAGACCTACGAGCAGTACTTC | - | TRBJ2-7 | TRBV28 | 13 | -
CASSPRDISGKETQYF | TGTGCCAGCAGCCCTCGAGATATTAGCGGGAAGGAGACCCAGTACTTC | - | TRBJ2-5 | TRBV7-3 | 16 | TRBD2